This TCR beta chain stems from a study of blood T cell repertoires in COVID-19 (dated by TCRdb to 2018 to 2020). For the study in its entirety: Collaborator samples came from the United States, Italy and Spain and covered acute and convalescent phases of COVID-19. The sample metadata nearly always contained a de-identified subject ID, COVID-19 status, age in years and sex. The repertoires were released in a freely available public database intended as a resource for research on the immune response to SARS-CoV-2. Where available, HLA class I and class II types were obtained from metadata supplied by the sample provider rather than from assay-based typing. The dataset comprised deeply sampled blood TCRbeta repertoires from subjects exposed to, actively infected with, or recovered from COVID-19. The samples were drawn from the first 160 participants of the ongoing ImmuneRACE study and from roughly 1,300 subjects provided by 6 global collaborators. The prospective study material was composed of cDNA or gDNA derived from T cells, B-cell-depleted T cells, or PBMCs.

Another Seattle source contributed samples from volunteer blood donors who had recovered from COVID-19. Whole blood was collected in K2EDTA tubes by collaborating institutions according to the institutions' own protocols. For TCRbeta analysis, collaborators shipped samples as frozen whole blood, isolated PBMCs, or DNA extracted from either of those sample types. This clone was seen just once. There is no known antigen for this receptor. Base qualities are not at hand, and no much larger clone is one base apart. The immunoSEQ Assay, a bias-controlled multiplex PCR, was used to amplify TCRbeta CDR3 regions from genomic DNA. The authors processed their data as follows. The number of nucleated cells in each sample was estimated from the amplification of reference gene primers within the assay. To quantify the absolute abundance of each unique TCRbeta CDR3 rearrangement, sequence reads were collapsed and filtered. For each sample, productive Simpson clonality was calculated as the square root of Simpson's diversity index across productive rearrangements. TCRdb limited this immuneACCESS table to in-frame rearrangements with V and J called. A share of clones is missing; checked studies link under half to unresolved V genes, and the rest is unexplained. V and J calls plus clone size are reproduced from that table; the DNA served to infer D and trimming. This sample comprises about 250,000 clones, more than 70% of them detected only once. Of the sample, 2% to 2.5% is held by the ten largest clones.

The CDR3 spans 15 residues, from the cysteine through the phenylalanine. The CDR3 DNA has 45 bases and is translated from base 1. V gives up 0 bases and J gives up 2 bases, and the segment between their germline ends measures 8 bases. CDR1 and CDR2, looked up from the germline V gene, are SGHNT and YENEEA. Overall study results and their limits: The quantity of clinical and demographic metadata differed by source and by participant and was supplied without curation.

The source of this sequence is a middle-aged woman who had recovered from COVID-19. Sequenced material: peripheral blood. The chain joins TRBV11-3 to TRBJ1-3; the D gene remains uncertain. The bases are TGTGCCAGCAGCTTAGATCAAGCTACTGGAAACACCATATATTTT. It translates to CASSLDQATGNTIYF.